The 7 T cell receptor beta chains below were found in one sample sequenced in a study of neoadjuvant anti-PD-1 for oral cavity cancer. TCRdb's table, derived via immunoSEQ multiplex PCR, lists solely in-frame clones and lacks some. The data contain fewer than 25,000 clones, over 35% of them seen just once; the ten biggest clones take up about two fifths. Time point here: after neoadjuvant nivolumab, at surgical resection. This specimen consisted of tumor tissue, obtained after nivolumab (anti-PD-1) treatment. The receptors stem from a person aged 40 to 85 with oral cavity squamous cell carcinoma.

This clone was picked up many times. The V and J genes are TRBV19 and TRBJ2-3, with D perhaps matching TRBD1 (5 bases). Germline loops: CDR1 LNHDA, CDR2 SQIVND (reference sequence). V was cut by 8 bases and J by 1 base, with 10 bases left in between. This CDR3 region has 13 residues. The CDR3 sequence: CASSGRGTDTQYF. Here the CDR3 DNA reads TGTGCCAGTTCAGGCAGGGGCACAGATACGCAGTATTTT.

This clone was counted a few times. V and J are TRBV19 and TRBJ2-1, with 8 bases lining up with TRBD1. Per germline, CDR1 LNHDA and CDR2 SQIVND (reference sequence). The CDR3 covers 17 residues. V was pared by 3 bases and J by 6 bases, with 13 bases of the junction left unmatched. The CDR3 loop is CASSIWDRLMYSNEQFF. CDR3 sequence (DNA): TGTGCCAGTAGTATTTGGGACAGGCTGATGTATAGCAATGAGCAGTTCTTC.

This chain joins TRBV11-2 and TRBJ2-1; 8 nucleotides align to TRBD1. This CDR3 comprises 14 residues. The trim removed 6 bases at V and 0 bases at J, leaving 1 base unmatched. CDR1 is SGHAT, CDR2 FQNNGV, per germline. The CDR3 DNA is TGTGCCAGCAGGGGACAGGTCTCCTACAATGAGCAGTTCTTC. Translating gives CASRGQVSYNEQFF. The full variable domain, with the rest looked up from reference TRBV11-2 and TRBJ2-1, is EAGVAQSPRYKIIEKRQSVAFWCNPISGHATLYWYQQILGQGPKLLIQFQNNGVVDDSQLPKDRFSAERLKGVDSTLKIQPAKLEDSAVYLCASRGQVSYNEQFFGPGTRLTVL.

CDR3 DNA sequence: TGTGCCATCAGTCAGCGGGGTATAGACGAAGCTTTCTTT. Translation gives CAISQRGIDEAFF. This rearrangement joins TRBV10-3 to TRBJ1-1, with D unclear. Germline V gene lookup returns CDR1 ENHRY and CDR2 SYGVKD. Trimming removed 5 bases from V and 8 bases from J, with 15 bases in between. The length of the CDR3 is 13 residues.

V gene TRBV6-1 combines with J gene TRBJ2-3; D gene uncertain. Per germline, CDR1 MNHNS and CDR2 SASEGT. Trimming removed 6 bases from V and 0 bases from J, with 7 bases in between. CDR3 length equals 13 residues. This chain's CDR3 is CASSWISTDTQYF. The CDR3 region has the DNA TGTGCCAGCAGCTGGATAAGCACAGATACGCAGTATTTT.

This clone was detected only a few times. The CDR3 loop reads CASSPGRGQGAHEQYF. Here the CDR3 DNA reads TGCGCCAGCAGTCCGGGTCGGGGACAGGGGGCCCACGAGCAGTACTTC. This chain connects TRBV5-1 to TRBJ2-7, with 12 bases identical to TRBD1. Germline-derived CDR1 and CDR2 are SGHRS and YFSETQ. This CDR3 has 16 residues. The V segment lost 5 bases and the J segment 5 bases; nucleotides outside the gene matches: 11.

This clone was seen only a few times. The genes are TRBV21-1 and TRBJ2-7; the table calls TRBD2, which could not be checked here. TRBV21-1 is a recognized pseudogene. This CDR3 spans 15 amino acids. The DNA of the CDR3 is TGTGCCAGCAGCAACCGGGGGGGAAGCAACTACGAGCAGTACTTC. This encodes CASSNRGGSNYEQYF.